This record covers a single T cell receptor beta chain. In the authors' workflow: From reference gene primer amplification, estimates of nucleated cell counts were derived. Profiling relied on immunoSEQ multiplex PCR, and the TCRdb table lists in-frame clones only, not all of them. V and J calls and clone size are those listed in that table; D and trimming were worked out from the DNA. The table records some 37,000 clones, over 75% of them present only once. This entry comes from a study of blood T cell repertoires in COVID-19. Study-level background: Sites across the United States, Italy and Spain contributed samples from acute and convalescent COVID-19. Sources were T cells, B-cell-depleted T cells, or PBMCs; the material itself was cDNA or gDNA.

The ends lost 3 bases at V and 4 bases at J; junction bases unmatched: 8. CDR3 size: 15 residues. The germline CDR1 and CDR2 sequences are DFQATT and SNEGSKA (reference sequence). The TCR comes from a man aged 80 or over with active or convalescent COVID-19. The sequenced material came from peripheral blood. The gene calls are TRBV20-1 and TRBJ2-5; TRBD2 agrees at 10 bases. CDR3 loop: CSASRSGRAGETQYF. CDR3 bases: TGCAGTGCTAGTCGAAGCGGGAGGGCCGGAGAGACCCAGTACTTC.